These T cell receptor beta chains were read from a single sample in a study of human T cells and chemical hapten exposure. TCRdb re-called the RACE reads through MiXCR, storing one row per CDR3 protein. Of 95,000 to 100,000 distinct CDR3 sequences in the sample, roughly 12% are singletons; the top ten hold roughly 2%. This specimen consisted of whole blood, obtained in connection with sensitization to the hapten diphenylcyclopropenone (DPC). These receptors were collected from a woman in her 40s with alopecia areata. Some clones in this sample may be carry-over from other donors' samples. CDR3s include the opening cysteine and the closing phenylalanine or tryptophan.

V: TRBV2; J: TRBJ2-1; CDR3: CASRAGAYSYNEQFF
V: TRBV27; J: TRBJ2-5; CDR3: CASSLQLAETQYF
V: TRBV20-1; J: TRBJ2-1; CDR3: CSATAIAGVWFF
V: TRBV9; J: TRBJ2-3; CDR3: CASSGRDRTDTQYF
V: TRBV28; J: TRBJ2-7; CDR3: CASRGQTGSYEQYF
V: TRBV2; J: TRBJ2-1; CDR3: CASMEIGDNEQFF
V: TRBV12-3/TRBV12-4; J: TRBJ2-7; CDR3: CASRRQAYYEQYF
V: TRBV6-1; J: TRBJ2-7; CDR3: CASYRTGSYEQYF
V: TRBV28; J: TRBJ2-3; CDR3: CASSGYGPTGLYF
V: TRBV6-6; J: TRBJ1-1; CDR3: CASSYDRGMNTEAFF
V: TRBV10-3; J: TRBJ2-7; CDR3: CAISMSYEQYF
V: TRBV3-1; J: TRBJ1-3; CDR3: CASRDTGAGNTIYF
V: TRBV18; J: TRBJ2-5; CDR3: CASSTVQETQYF
V: TRBV4-1; J: TRBJ2-5; CDR3: CASSQLARAQETQYF
V: TRBV28; J: TRBJ2-2; CDR3: CASSLGTSGSGELFF
V: TRBV6-1; J: TRBJ2-3; CDR3: CASTLSAGGTDTQYF
V: TRBV28; J: TRBJ2-7; CDR3: CASTSPAGPSYEQYF
V: TRBV7-6; J: TRBJ2-1; CDR3: CASSGSSGTSEQFF
V: TRBV9; J: TRBJ2-4; CDR3: CASSVVGDKGDIQYF
V: TRBV6-5; J: TRBJ2-3; CDR3: CASRESTLRDTQYF
V: TRBV15; J: TRBJ1-1; CDR3: CATSRVSADSEAFF
V: TRBV28; J: TRBJ2-6; CDR3: CASRTPADRAKVGANVLTF
V: TRBV7-8; J: TRBJ2-1; CDR3: CASSSLTSGMRDEQFF
V: TRBV20-1; J: TRBJ1-1; CDR3: CSAGTGHTEAFF
V: TRBV29-1; J: TRBJ1-2; CDR3: CSVGGGQFQFAYGYTF